This TCR beta chain was observed in a study of blood T cell repertoires in COVID-19. Study as a whole: Samples came from the United States, Italy and Spain, spanning acute and convalescent COVID-19. From T cells, B-cell-depleted T cells, or PBMCs came the material, which was cDNA or gDNA.

Per the original methods: Estimation of nucleated cell counts relied on the amplification of reference gene primers. Here immunoSEQ multiplex PCR was the method, and the copy in TCRdb shows in-frame clones only, minus some. V, J and clone size reflect that table, while D and trimming were determined from the DNA. The sample has 150,000 to 200,000 clones, 80% to 90% seen once. This CDR3 has 13 residues. In germline, CDR1 is SEHNR, CDR2 FQNEAQ (reference sequence). Deletions cut 4 bases from V and 4 bases from J, with 8 bases between. J is TRBJ1-3 and V is TRBV7-9; D call uncertain. Sequencing was done on a sample of peripheral blood. The TCR sequence derives from a man in his forties or fifties with active or convalescent COVID-19. The DNA of the CDR3 is TGTGCCAGCAGCTCAGGTACCGGAAACACCATATATTTT. The encoded protein is CASSSGTGNTIYF.